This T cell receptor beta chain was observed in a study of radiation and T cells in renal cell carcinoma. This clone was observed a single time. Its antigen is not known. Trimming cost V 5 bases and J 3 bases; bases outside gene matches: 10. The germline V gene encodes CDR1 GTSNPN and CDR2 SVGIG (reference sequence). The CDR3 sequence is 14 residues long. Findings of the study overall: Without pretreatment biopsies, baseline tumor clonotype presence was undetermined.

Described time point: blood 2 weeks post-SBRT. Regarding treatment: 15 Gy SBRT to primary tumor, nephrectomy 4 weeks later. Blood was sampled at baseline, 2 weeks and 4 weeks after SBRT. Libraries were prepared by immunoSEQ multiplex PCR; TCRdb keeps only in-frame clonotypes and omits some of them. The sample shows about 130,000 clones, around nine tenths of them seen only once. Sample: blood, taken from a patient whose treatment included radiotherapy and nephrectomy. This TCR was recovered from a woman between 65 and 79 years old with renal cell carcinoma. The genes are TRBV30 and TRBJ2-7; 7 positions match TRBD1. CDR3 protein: CAWSGTASSYEQYF. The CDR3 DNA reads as TGTGCCTGGTCGGGGACAGCGTCGAGCTACGAGCAGTACTTC.